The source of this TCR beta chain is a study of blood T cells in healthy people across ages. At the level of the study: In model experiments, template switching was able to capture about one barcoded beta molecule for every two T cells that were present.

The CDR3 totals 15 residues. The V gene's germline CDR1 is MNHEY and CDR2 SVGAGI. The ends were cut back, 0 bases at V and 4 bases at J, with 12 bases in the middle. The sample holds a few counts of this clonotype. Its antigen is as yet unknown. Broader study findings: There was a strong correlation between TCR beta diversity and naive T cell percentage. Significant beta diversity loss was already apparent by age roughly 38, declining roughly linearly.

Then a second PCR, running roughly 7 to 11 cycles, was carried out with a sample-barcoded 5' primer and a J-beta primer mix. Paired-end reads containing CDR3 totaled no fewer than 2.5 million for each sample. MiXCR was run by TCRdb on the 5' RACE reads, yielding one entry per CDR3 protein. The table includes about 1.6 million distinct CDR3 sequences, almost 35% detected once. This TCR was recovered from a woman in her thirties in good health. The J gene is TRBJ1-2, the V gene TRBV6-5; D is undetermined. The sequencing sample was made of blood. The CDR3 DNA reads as TGTGCCAGCAGTTACTCTCGCCGAAGTGGCTATGGCTACACCTTC. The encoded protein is CASSYSRRSGYGYTF.